This T cell receptor beta chain was sequenced in a study of CD8 T cells in ankylosing spondylitis. General study results and limits: Roughly eight highly homologous variants made up a TCR beta motif that seemed to typify ankylosing spondylitis blood.

With respect to this clonotype: Its specificity is not known.

MiXCR, applied by TCRdb to the 5' RACE reads, yields one record per CDR3 protein. The data hold about 390,000 distinct CDR3 sequences, with about a fifth observed a single time. The sequence derives from a male donor with ankylosing spondylitis. Sequenced material: blood, either unsorted or a sorted T cell fraction (not recorded which).

The CDR3 nucleotides are TGCGCCAGCAGCTTAGCACAGGGGGCTTTGGAGACCCAGTACTTC. Translation gives CASSLAQGALETQYF. The J gene is TRBJ2-5, the V gene TRBV5-1, with 9 bases matching TRBD1. Trimming cost V 2 bases and J 5 bases; bases outside gene matches: 7. The CDR3 is 15 residues long. Germline V lookup: CDR1 SGHRS, CDR2 YFSETQ.